This T cell receptor (beta chain) was retrieved from a study of blood T cell repertoires in COVID-19. Study-wide background: There were acute and convalescent COVID-19 samples, and they came from the United States, Italy and Spain.

In the authors' workflow: From reference gene primer amplification, estimates of nucleated cell counts were derived. Measured with immunoSEQ multiplex PCR; TCRdb has only the in-frame clones, and not every one. The DNA was the basis for D and trimming; V, J and clone size are from that table. Counted here are about 210,000 clones, 80% to 85% occurring once; the ten biggest clones make up about 8.9%. The germline V gene encodes CDR1 MNHEY and CDR2 SVGAGI. This CDR3 has 13 amino acids. V lost 6 bases and J 2 bases, leaving 11 bases between the germline ends. Participants were aged 18 to 89 years, lived in 25 or so US areas, and enrolled virtually.

The sequencing sample was made of PBMCs or T cells enriched from blood (not recorded which). The gene calls are TRBV6-5 and TRBJ2-7; a possible D gene is TRBD1 (6 bases). The sequence was obtained from a woman aged 45-65 years with acute COVID-19. The CDR3 nucleotides read TGTGCCAGCAGCCCCGACAGGACCTACGAGCAGTACTTC. Translating gives CASSPDRTYEQYF.